Each of the 22 T cell receptor beta chains below was sequenced from the same sample in a study of cytomegalovirus exposure and HLA in healthy donors (dated by TCRdb to about 2017). The protocol used for the library was the immunoSEQ multiplex PCR assay. A mixture of 60 forward primers for TCR Vbeta segments and 13 reverse primers for TCR Jbeta segments was used in the multiplex PCR. Drawn from immuneACCESS, this table holds only the in-frame rearrangements with V and J called that TCRdb kept. Clones are partly lost; checked studies trace under half to an unresolved V gene and leave the rest unexplained. This sample lists tens of thousands of clones; about 75% were detected once. Together, the top ten hold over 2% of the sample. The sequencing input was PBMCs. All receptors come from a man between 40 and 49 years old in good health and CMV-seronegative.

As to this clone: Other DNA sequences from this sample encode an identical CDR3 as well. The chain uses TRBV5-1 and TRBJ1-1; no firm D call. Trimming took off 0 bases at V and 1 base at J, with 4 bases between the two ends. Germline CDR1 SGHRS, CDR2 YFSETQ. The CDR3 runs 13 residues. CDR3 sequence: CASSLEQNTEAFF. The CDR3 region has the DNA TGCGCCAGCAGCTTGGAACAGAACACTGAAGCTTTCTTT.

This chain's CDR3 is CASSSRTEISLGYTF. The CDR3 DNA reads TGTGCCAGCAGTAGTCGGACAGAGATAAGTCTCGGCTACACCTTC. J is TRBJ1-2 and V is TRBV6-5; tentatively, D is TRBD1 (6 bases). This CDR3 has 15 residues. In germline, CDR1 is MNHEY, CDR2 SVGAGI. V was pared by 5 bases and J by 8 bases, with 21 bases between.

This chain connects TRBV2 to TRBJ1-4, with unresolved D. Trimming removed 5 bases from V and 0 bases from J, with 7 bases in between. Germline V lookup: CDR1 SNHLY, CDR2 FYNNEI. The CDR3 consists of 14 residues. The CDR3 DNA sequence: TGTGCCAGCAGTTATCTAACAACTAATGAAAAACTGTTTTTT. Encoded protein: CASSYLTTNEKLFF. The full variable domain, rest sourced from reference TRBV2 and TRBJ1-4, is EPEVTQTPSHQVTQMGQEVILRCVPISNHLYFYWYRQILGQKVEFLVSFYNNEISEKSEIFDDQFSVERPDGSNFTLKIRSTKLEDSAMYFCASSYLTTNEKLFFGSGTQLSVL.

V usage is TRBV6-5 and J usage is TRBJ1-2; D remains unclear. Germline V gives CDR1 MNHEY, CDR2 SVGAGI. The CDR3 totals 14 residues. With 2 bases removed from V and 4 bases from J, the gap between germline ends came to 11 bases. Here the CDR3 DNA reads TGTGCCAGCAGTTACGGTTGGCAGTCCTATGGCTACACCTTC. It yields the protein CASSYGWQSYGYTF.

This clone occurred once. The chain combines TRBV30 with TRBJ1-2, with D unresolved. The CDR3 consists of 13 residues. Trimming left V 4 bases short and J 1 base short, with 10 bases between. Germline V lookup: CDR1 GTSNPN, CDR2 SVGIG (reference sequence). DNA for the CDR3: TGTGCCTGGAATCTGGCCAGTAACTATGGCTACACCTTC. Its protein product is CAWNLASNYGYTF.

Notes on this clone: The identical CDR3 is also encoded by other nucleotide sequences in the sample. CDR3 in amino acids: CASSLRQGAGELFF. DNA for the CDR3: TGCGCCAGCAGCTTGAGGCAGGGCGCGGGGGAGCTGTTTTTT. The chain combines TRBV5-1 with TRBJ2-2, with a weak D call TRBD1 (5 bases). The CDR3 totals 14 residues. V gave up 1 base and J gave up 8 bases, with 12 bases separating them. From germline, CDR1 is SGHRS and CDR2 YFSETQ. The full variable domain, in which reference TRBV5-1 and TRBJ2-2 provide the parts outside the CDR3, is KAGVTQTPRYLIKTRGQQVTLSCSPISGHRSVSWYQQTPGQGLQFLFEYFSETQRNKGNFPGRFSGRQFSNSRSEMNVSTLELGDSALYLCASSLRQGAGELFFGEGSRLTVL.

The chain links TRBV29-1 to TRBJ1-5, with D tentatively TRBD1 (5 bases). V was shortened by 1 base and J by 6 bases, with 10 bases between the two germline ends. The germline gives CDR1 SQVTM, CDR2 ANQGSEA. This CDR3 has 13 amino acids. The CDR3 coding sequence is TGCAGCGTTGAAGTAGGGGCTGCTCAGCCCCAGCATTTT. This encodes CSVEVGAAQPQHF.

The chain recombines TRBV7-9 with TRBJ2-7; 9 nucleotides agree with TRBD1. This CDR3 is 14 amino acids long. Trimming cost V 3 bases and J 5 bases; bases outside gene matches: 5. The germline gives CDR1 SEHNR, CDR2 FQNEAQ (reference sequence). In DNA, the CDR3 is TGTGCCAGCAGCTTTGGGACAGGGATGAACGAGCAGTACTTC. Protein product: CASSFGTGMNEQYF.

This clone was seen a single time. In nucleotides, the CDR3 is TGTGCCAGCAGCCCATCGGGGGGTAGGAGGTACGAGCAGTACTTC. Translation gives CASSPSGGRRYEQYF. V gene TRBV5-4 combines with J gene TRBJ2-7; 7 bases line up with TRBD2. CDR1 is SGHNT, CDR2 YYREEE, per germline (reference sequence). Trimming cost V 4 bases and J 4 bases; bases outside gene matches: 11. The CDR3 covers 15 residues.

This clone has a handful of counts. This rearrangement joins TRBV29-1 to TRBJ2-2; no firm D call. In germline, CDR1 is SQVTM, CDR2 ANQGSEA. With 7 bases removed from V and 2 bases from J, the gap between germline ends came to 11 bases. The CDR3 sequence is 13 residues long. The chain's CDR3 is CSGGSQNTGELFF. The CDR3 nucleotides are TGCAGCGGCGGCAGCCAAAACACCGGGGAGCTGTTTTTT.

The V gene is TRBV2, the J gene TRBJ1-6; 8 bases agree with TRBD1. Germline lookup yields CDR1 SNHLY and CDR2 FYNNEI. The ends lost 3 bases at V and 0 bases at J; junction bases unmatched: 7. The CDR3 sequence is 18 residues long. CDR3 bases: TGTGCCAGCAGTGACGGACAGGGAGGTAGCTCCTATAATTCACCCCTCCACTTT. Amino acid sequence: CASSDGQGGSSYNSPLHF.

The chain recombines TRBV28 with TRBJ1-4; 9 positions agree with TRBD1. Germline V gives CDR1 MDHEN, CDR2 SYDVKM. Trimming removed 7 bases from V and 9 bases from J; junction bases left unmatched: 9. The CDR3 sequence is 14 residues long. Here the CDR3 reads CASNRDRVGKKLFF. In nucleotides, the CDR3 is TGTGCCAGCAACCGGGACAGGGTAGGAAAAAAACTGTTTTTT.

By frequency in the sample, this clone is medium-sized. V gene TRBV5-1 combines with J gene TRBJ1-2; 8 nucleotides agree with TRBD1. J was trimmed by 8 bases and V by 4 bases; bases with no gene match: 7. This CDR3 contains 13 residues. Germline V CDR1 and CDR2: SGHRS, YFSETQ. The CDR3 DNA follows: TGCGCCAGCAGCCGGGACAGGTTTGAGGGCTACACCTTC. Translation gives CASSRDRFEGYTF.

The chain couples TRBV6-1 to TRBJ2-7; TRBD1 might be the D (5 bases). From germline, CDR1 is MNHNS and CDR2 SASEGT. V was clipped by 3 bases and J by 7 bases, with 13 bases between them. The CDR3 covers 13 residues. In nucleotides, the CDR3 is TGTGCCAGCAGTGATCCCCAGGGTTGGGAGCAGTACTTC. Its protein is CASSDPQGWEQYF.

The genes are TRBV2 and TRBJ1-1, with D perhaps TRBD1 (5 bases). The CDR3 covers 15 residues. From germline, CDR1 is SNHLY and CDR2 FYNNEI. Trimming removed 5 bases from V and 4 bases from J, with 17 bases in between. The CDR3 bases are TGTGCCAGCAGTAGGGCAGGGTTCCCGTCCACTGAAGCTTTCTTT. It translates to CASSRAGFPSTEAFF.

The rearrangement uses TRBV2 and TRBJ1-2; D gene unclear. V was pared by 6 bases and J by 2 bases, with 7 bases between. Germline V gives CDR1 SNHLY, CDR2 FYNNEI. This CDR3 has 12 residues. The CDR3 sequence is CASRTSNYGYTF. For the CDR3, the DNA is TGTGCCAGCAGGACAAGCAACTATGGCTACACCTTC.

The rearrangement uses TRBV19 and TRBJ1-1; D might be TRBD1 (6 bases). Deletions cut 7 bases from V and 5 bases from J, with 17 bases between. The germline CDR1 and CDR2 sequences are LNHDA and SQIVND (reference sequence). CDR3 size: 14 residues. DNA of the CDR3: TGTGCCAGTATGCTGGGGGGGCCAAGAACTGAAGCTTTCTTT. Protein product: CASMLGGPRTEAFF.

The V call is TRBV28, the J call TRBJ1-1; D is ambiguous. The CDR3 covers 13 residues. V was shortened by 5 bases and J by 5 bases, with 12 bases between the two germline ends. The germline gives CDR1 MDHEN, CDR2 SYDVKM. The CDR3 DNA sequence: TGTGCCAGCAGTCGCACGAGGGTGACTGAAGCTTTCTTT. Its translation is CASSRTRVTEAFF.

The chain combines TRBV19 with TRBJ1-2; D gene unclear. Germline V CDR1 and CDR2: LNHDA, SQIVND (reference sequence). This CDR3 has 15 amino acids. The V and J ends lost 5 bases and 6 bases respectively, with 19 bases between them. The CDR3 coding sequence is TGTGCCAGTAGTCCCCACGGGGTGGAGGAGAATGGCTACACCTTC. Amino acid sequence: CASSPHGVEENGYTF. The full variable domain, rest sourced from reference TRBV19 and TRBJ1-2, is DGGITQSPKYLFRKEGQNVTLSCEQNLNHDAMYWYRQDPGQGLRLIYYSQIVNDFQKGDIAEGYSVSREKKESFPLTVTSAQKNPTAFYLCASSPHGVEENGYTFGSGTRLTVV.

CDR3 DNA sequence: TGTGCCAGCTCATCACTTCCTCTGAGGACTGAAGCTTTCTTT. Protein sequence: CASSSLPLRTEAFF. The chain joins TRBV18 to TRBJ1-1; D remains ambiguous. The CDR3 length is 14 residues. From germline, CDR1 is KGHSH and CDR2 LQKENI. V gave up 5 bases and J gave up 5 bases, with 15 bases separating them.

This clone came up a few times. This chain links TRBV7-3 with TRBJ2-5, with a weak D call TRBD2 (7 bases). Trimming cost V 3 bases and J 2 bases, with 16 bases left between them. Germline lookup yields CDR1 SGHTA and CDR2 FQGTGA. CDR3 length equals 16 residues. The CDR3 coding sequence is TGTGCCAGCAGCTTCCGCGGGAGAAGGGGGCAAGAGACCCAGTACTTC. As protein: CASSFRGRRGQETQYF.

The chain joins TRBV19 to TRBJ1-5, with 8 bases matching TRBD1. Germline CDR1 reads LNHDA; CDR2 reads SQIVND (reference sequence). The CDR3 extends over 14 amino acids. With V trimmed by 6 bases and J by 2 bases, 3 bases remained unmatched. Here the CDR3 reads CASRKQGGNQPQHF. The CDR3 DNA sequence: TGTGCCAGTAGGAAACAGGGGGGCAATCAGCCCCAGCATTTT.